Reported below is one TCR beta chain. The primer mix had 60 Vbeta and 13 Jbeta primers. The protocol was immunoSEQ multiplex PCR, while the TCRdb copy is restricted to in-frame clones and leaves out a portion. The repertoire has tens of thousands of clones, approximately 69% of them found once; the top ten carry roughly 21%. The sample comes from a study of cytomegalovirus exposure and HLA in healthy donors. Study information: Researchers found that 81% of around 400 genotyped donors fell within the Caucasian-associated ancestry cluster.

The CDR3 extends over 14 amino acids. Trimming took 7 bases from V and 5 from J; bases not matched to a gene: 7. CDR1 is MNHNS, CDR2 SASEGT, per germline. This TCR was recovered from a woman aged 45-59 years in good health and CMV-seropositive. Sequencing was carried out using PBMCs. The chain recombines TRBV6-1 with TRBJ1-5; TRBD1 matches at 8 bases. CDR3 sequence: CASISGQGDQPQHF. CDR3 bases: TGTGCCAGCATTTCTGGACAGGGTGATCAGCCCCAGCATTTT.